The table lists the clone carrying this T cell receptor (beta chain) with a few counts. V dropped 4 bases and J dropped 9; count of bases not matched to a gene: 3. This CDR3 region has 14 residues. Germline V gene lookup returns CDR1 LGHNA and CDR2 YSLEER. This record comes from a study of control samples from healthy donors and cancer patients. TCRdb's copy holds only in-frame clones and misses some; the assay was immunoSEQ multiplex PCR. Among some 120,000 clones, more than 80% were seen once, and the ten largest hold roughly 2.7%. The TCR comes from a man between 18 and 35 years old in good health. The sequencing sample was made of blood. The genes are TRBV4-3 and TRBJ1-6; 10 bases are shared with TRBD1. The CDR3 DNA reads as TGCGCCAGCAGCCGAGACAGGGGGCTTTCACCCCTCCACTTT. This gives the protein CASSRDRGLSPLHF.